The present entry profiles one T cell receptor (beta chain) with its context. The data belong to a study of CD8 T cells in Susac syndrome. Blood CD8+ and CD4+ T cells underwent high-throughput TCR beta sequencing. TEMRA cells were FACS-enriched, while CD8+ and CD4+ T cells were negatively isolated. cDNA came from about 0.46 to 1 ug RNA primed by random hexamers. The method of amplification for TCR beta CDR3 was immunoSEQ multiplex PCR, covering 54 Vbeta and 13 Jbeta. TCRdb fed the immunoSEQ multiplex PCR reads into MiXCR, producing one record per CDR3 protein. Among around 170,000 distinct CDR3 sequences listed, 85% to 95% were seen once. The CDR3 extends over 14 amino acids. The germline CDR1 and CDR2 sequences are LGHDT and YNNKEL (reference sequence). V lost 0 bases to trimming and J lost 2 bases, with 8 bases between them.

The sequenced material came from CD8+ T cells from PBMCs. This rearrangement joins TRBV3-1 to TRBJ2-7; D is uncertain. The receptor's source is a human donor with multiple sclerosis. This chain's CDR3 is CASSQEAFTYEQYF. The DNA for the CDR3 is TGTGCCAGCAGCCAAGAGGCATTCACCTACGAGCAGTACTTC.